This T cell receptor (beta chain) was documented in a study of technical replicates of blood from four donors. The protocol was immunoSEQ multiplex PCR, while the TCRdb copy is restricted to in-frame clones and leaves out a portion. The sample lists roughly 100,000 clones, around 95% occurring once. This receptor was obtained from a human donor in good health. Sequencing was performed on T cells isolated from PBMCs.

The CDR3 is CAWAVLSSYEQYF. CDR3 bases: TGTGCCTGGGCTGTATTGAGCTCCTACGAGCAGTACTTC. The rearrangement uses TRBV30 and TRBJ2-7, with no clear D. The CDR3 contains 13 residues. Germline CDR1 and CDR2: GTSNPN and SVGIG (reference sequence). Between the trimmed V and J ends, which lost 5 bases and 0 bases, there was a span of 11 bases.